Shown below are 15 T cell receptor beta chains from a single sample sequenced in a study of T cells after yellow fever vaccination (dated by TCRdb to about 2019). Preparation of the library involved 5' RACE. Instrument on record: Illumina NovaSeq 6000. TCRdb reprocessing: public reads trimmed at Q25 with fastp, clones called with MiXCR, in-frame beta chains kept. When rows share a CDR3 protein, they turn into one entry using the most common DNA and genes. This sample lists 250,000 to 300,000 distinct CDR3 sequences; roughly 4.8% were detected once. 2.5% to 4% of the sample rests with the top ten. In the paper's terms, the treatment or condition label means: live attenuated yellow fever vaccine strain. The specimen comprised CD4+ T cells sorted from PBMCs, sampled on the day of the yellow fever booster vaccination. The source is a man younger than 30 who received the YFV17D yellow fever vaccine.

This clonotype was observed many times. The chain joins TRBV4-1 to TRBJ1-6; D is undetermined. The CDR3 has 12 residues. With 3 bases removed from V and 7 bases from J, the gap between germline ends came to 4 bases. Germline lookup yields CDR1 MGHRA and CDR2 YSYEKL. CDR3 coding DNA: TGCGCCAGCAGCCACGTGAATTCACCCCTCCACTTT. It codes for CASSHVNSPLHF.

There are many counts of this clonotype. The chain has TRBV7-2 and TRBJ2-1; possibly TRBD2 for D (6 bases). Germline V gene data show CDR1 as SGHTA and CDR2 as FQGNSA. The CDR3 totals 12 residues. Trimming took 2 bases from V and 16 from J, leaving 15 bases between them. The CDR3: CASSLPGLLRFF. The CDR3 DNA sequence: TGTGCCAGCAGCTTACCGGGACTCCTTCGATTCTTC.

This clonotype was seen a few times. The rearrangement joins TRBV29-1 to TRBJ2-7, with unresolved D. Trimming took 4 bases from V and 4 from J, leaving 8 bases between them. Germline V gene data show CDR1 as SQVTM and CDR2 as ANQGSEA. This CDR3 spans 11 amino acids. The CDR3 reads CSVVFQYEQYF. CDR3 bases: TGCAGCGTTGTCTTCCAGTACGAGCAGTACTTC.

The chain couples TRBV7-2 to TRBJ1-1, with D possibly TRBD1 on 5 matching bases. The germline CDR1 and CDR2 sequences are SGHTA and FQGNSA. V shed 8 bases and J shed 3 bases, with 13 bases lying between them. The CDR3 length is 13 residues. The CDR3 DNA reads TGTGCCAGCTCCCACGGGGGGTACACTGAAGCTTTCTTT. This sequence encodes CASSHGGYTEAFF. Full variable domain (rest looked up from reference TRBV7-2 and TRBJ1-1): GAGVSQSPSNKVTEKGKDVELRCDPISGHTALYWYRQSLGQGLEFLIYFQGNSAPDKSGLPSDRFSAERTGGSVSTLTIQRTQQEDSAVYLCASSHGGYTEAFFGQGTRLTVV.

This clonotype showed up many times. The gene calls are TRBV20-1 and TRBJ1-2; D perhaps matches TRBD1 (5 bases). Germline V gene lookup returns CDR1 DFQATT and CDR2 SNEGSKA (reference sequence). The CDR3 extends over 15 amino acids. Trimming stripped 3 bases from V and 2 bases from J, with 16 bases between. The CDR3 spells CSARGSGRENYGYTF. DNA of the CDR3: TGCAGTGCTAGGGGAAGCGGCAGGGAGAACTATGGCTACACCTTC.

This clonotype occurred many times. The rearrangement uses TRBV4-3 and TRBJ2-3, with D possibly matching TRBD1 (6 bases). The CDR3 has 17 residues. The germline CDR1 and CDR2 sequences are LGHNA and YSLEER. V shed 6 bases and J shed 1 base, with 20 bases lying between them. As DNA, the CDR3 is TGCGCCAGCAGATACTCCAGGGGCACCCTTGGCACAGATACGCAGTATTTT. Its protein product is CASRYSRGTLGTDTQYF.

This chain joins TRBV5-6 and TRBJ1-5; a possible D gene is TRBD1 (6 bases). V was cut by 0 bases and J by 7 bases, with 11 bases left in between. This CDR3 region has 14 residues. Per the germline V gene, CDR1 is SGHDT and CDR2 is YYEEEE. CDR3 loop: CASSLAGGRQPQHF. CDR3 bases: TGTGCCAGCAGCTTGGCTGGGGGCAGGCAGCCCCAGCATTTT.

This clonotype was observed many times. The chain employs TRBV12-5 and TRBJ2-1, with 10 bases matching TRBD2. CDR3 length equals 13 residues. V gave up 4 bases and J gave up 8 bases; unmatched junction bases: 2. CDR1 LGHNT and CDR2 FRNRAP come from the germline V gene. CDR3 in amino acids: CASGSGLADEQFF. The CDR3 DNA reads TGTGCTAGTGGTTCCGGACTAGCGGATGAGCAGTTCTTC. Full variable domain (missing parts from reference TRBV12-5 and TRBJ2-1): DARVTQTPRHKVTEMGQEVTMRCQPILGHNTVFWYRQTMMQGLELLAYFRNRAPLDDSGMPKDRFSAEMPDATLATLKIQPSEPRDSAVYFCASGSGLADEQFFGPGTRLTVL.

The chain employs TRBV20-1 and TRBJ1-1; a possible D gene is TRBD1 (5 bases). The CDR3 contains 14 residues. CDR1 is DFQATT and CDR2 is SNEGSKA in the germline V gene (reference sequence). Trimming took off 6 bases at V and 5 bases at J, with 19 bases between the two ends. The CDR3 here is CSAPTVAGGTEAFF. In nucleotides, the CDR3 is TGCAGTGCCCCTACGGTGGCCGGGGGGACTGAAGCTTTCTTT.

This clonotype was seen ten or more times. The CDR3 is CASSQALNTEAFF. The CDR3 nucleotides are TGTGCCAGCAGCCAAGCCCTGAACACTGAAGCTTTCTTT. The V gene is TRBV14, the J gene TRBJ1-1; D uncertain. V was clipped by 1 base and J by 0 bases, with 3 bases between them. This CDR3 comprises 13 residues. From germline, CDR1 is SGHDN and CDR2 FVKESK.

This rearrangement joins TRBV7-8 to TRBJ2-1; 9 nucleotides align to TRBD1. This CDR3 has 16 amino acids. The germline V gene has CDR1 SGHVS and CDR2 FQNEAQ. The V segment lost 4 bases and the J segment 4 bases; nucleotides outside the gene matches: 8. As DNA, the CDR3 is TGTGCCAGCAGCTCGCCGGGACAGGGAGTATACAATGAGCAGTTCTTC. Its protein product is CASSSPGQGVYNEQFF.

This clonotype was found many times. The chain joins TRBV7-9 to TRBJ2-1; perhaps D is TRBD1 or TRBD2 (5 bases each). Germline V gene lookup returns CDR1 SEHNR and CDR2 FQNEAQ (reference sequence). Trimming cost V 2 bases and J 3 bases, with 14 bases left between them. This CDR3 has 16 residues. This CDR3 reads CASSLHGALVYNEQFF. CDR3 DNA: TGTGCCAGCAGCTTACACGGGGCCCTTGTCTACAATGAGCAGTTCTTC.

A few counts support this clonotype. A much larger clone lies a single base off, so this may be a read error. In nucleotides, the CDR3 is TGTGCCACCCAAAAAGGGGGGGCGGACGGGGTGCTGTTTTTT. Translation gives CATQKGGADGVLFF. This sequence joins TRBV5-4 and TRBJ2-2; weak D call: TRBD2 (7 bases). This CDR3 has 14 amino acids. Germline CDR1 reads SGHNT; CDR2 reads YYREEE (reference sequence).

The rearrangement links TRBV20-1 to TRBJ2-3; D is uncertain. Trimming removed 2 bases from V and 8 bases from J, with 11 bases in between. Germline V CDR1 and CDR2: DFQATT, SNEGSKA (reference sequence). This CDR3 comprises 12 residues. CDR3 nucleotide sequence: TGCAGTGCTAGAAAAGAGATAGGTACGCAGTATTTT. Its translation: CSARKEIGTQYF.

This clonotype was picked up many times. V usage is TRBV20-1 and J usage is TRBJ1-2, with 12 nucleotides matching TRBD1. This CDR3 spans 13 amino acids. After removal of 6 bases from V and 7 bases from J, the junction contained 6 bases not matched to a gene. The germline gives CDR1 DFQATT, CDR2 SNEGSKA (reference sequence). CDR3 sequence (DNA): TGCAGTGCGGCGGGACAGGGGGCGCTTGGCTACACCTTC. It yields the protein CSAAGQGALGYTF.